The 12 T cell receptor beta chains below come from one sample, sequenced in a study of T-cell reconstitution after alpha-beta-depleted transplantation in children. As it was prepared, the TCRbeta library received unique molecular identifiers. One entry per CDR3 protein, called by TCRdb with MiXCR from the PCR reads. The sample holds around 300,000 distinct CDR3 sequences, about a quarter seen once. Sequenced material: PBMCs, mostly from graft donor cells, taken 180 days after TCRalphabeta/CD19-depleted stem cell transplant. These TCRs come from a male patient younger than 18 who had a stem cell transplant for acute lymphoblastic leukemia, so the T cells may come from the graft donor.

The chain is built from TRBV20-1 and TRBJ2-1, with 14 bases aligning to TRBD2. Germline-derived CDR1 and CDR2 are DFQATT and SNEGSKA (reference sequence). This CDR3 is built from 13 residues. Trimming took 5 bases from V and 15 from J; bases not matched to a gene: 9. In nucleotides, the CDR3 is TGCAGTGCTCCGGGACTAGCGGGAGTCGGTGGGTTCTTC. Amino acid sequence: CSAPGLAGVGGFF.

V usage is TRBV20-1 and J usage is TRBJ2-3; 10 bases line up with TRBD2. This CDR3 comprises 17 residues. Germline values: CDR1 DFQATT, CDR2 SNEGSKA (reference sequence). The J segment lost 2 bases and the V segment lost 6 bases, leaving 14 bases of the junction unmatched. The CDR3, as DNA: TGCAGTGCCCCAGTCCCAGCGGGAGGGCTAGACACAGATACGCAGTATTTT. Its protein product is CSAPVPAGGLDTDTQYF.

Here the CDR3 reads CASSQGLAADTQYF. The CDR3 bases are TGTGCCAGCAGCCAAGGACTAGCGGCAGATACGCAGTATTTT. This rearrangement joins TRBV7-3 to TRBJ2-3; 10 nucleotides agree with TRBD2. CDR3 size: 14 residues. Trimming took 5 bases from V and 4 from J; bases not matched to a gene: 3. Germline V gives CDR1 SGHTA, CDR2 FQGTGA. The full variable domain, completed using reference TRBV7-3 and TRBJ2-3, is GAGVSQTPSNKVTEKGKYVELRCDPISGHTALYWYRQSLGQGPEFLIYFQGTGAADDSGLPNDRFFAVRPEGSVSTLKIQRTERGDSAVYLCASSQGLAADTQYFGPGTRLTVL.

This clonotype was observed a few times. The rearrangement links TRBV6-2 or TRBV6-3 to TRBJ2-5, with 9 bases aligning to TRBD2. The CDR3 is made up of 14 amino acids. V trimming: 5 bases; J trimming: 0 bases; junction bases outside the gene matches: 1. CDR1 is MNHEY and CDR2 is SVGEGT in the germline V gene. The CDR3 protein is CASSSGRHQETQYF. Here the CDR3 DNA reads TGTGCCAGCAGTAGCGGGAGGCACCAAGAGACCCAGTACTTC.

This clonotype showed up just a few times. J is TRBJ2-7 and V is TRBV11-1, with D tentatively TRBD2 (6 bases). This CDR3 has 18 amino acids. Trimming stripped 1 base from V and 3 bases from J, with 22 bases between. Per the germline V gene, CDR1 is SGHAT and CDR2 is FQDESV (reference sequence). CDR3 in DNA: TGTGCCAGCAGCTTAGGACTCGGAGGGAGACCTGGGGTCTACGAGCAGTACTTC. This gives the protein CASSLGLGGRPGVYEQYF.

The J gene is TRBJ2-6, the V gene TRBV5-1, with D perhaps assigned TRBD1 or TRBD2 (5 bases each). V lost 4 bases to trimming and J lost 0 bases, with 5 bases between them. Germline CDR1 and CDR2: SGHRS and YFSETQ. The CDR3 spans 14 residues. CDR3: CASSGGSGANVLTF. In DNA, the CDR3 is TGCGCCAGCAGCGGGGGCTCTGGGGCCAACGTCCTGACTTTC.

This clonotype was seen only a few times. The rearrangement joins TRBV20-1 to TRBJ2-7; no clear D gene. The germline V gene encodes CDR1 DFQATT and CDR2 SNEGSKA (reference sequence). CDR3 size: 11 residues. Trimming pared 5 bases from V and 2 bases from J, leaving 7 bases between. The CDR3 DNA is TGCAGTGCTGCCCGGACCTACGAGCAGTACTTC. Translating it yields CSAARTYEQYF.

The chain joins TRBV19 to TRBJ2-7; tentative D call: TRBD1 (6 bases). Trimming took 1 base from V and 1 from J, leaving 14 bases between them. Germline V lookup: CDR1 LNHDA, CDR2 SQIVND (reference sequence). The CDR3 covers 16 residues. CDR3 loop: CASSIGWTVWSYEQYF. CDR3 coding DNA: TGTGCCAGTAGTATAGGATGGACAGTTTGGTCCTACGAGCAGTACTTC.

This chain links TRBV29-1 with TRBJ2-7; tentative D call: TRBD2 (7 bases). Germline CDR1 reads SQVTM; CDR2 reads ANQGSEA. V lost 4 bases and J lost 2, with 21 bases in between. This CDR3 has 16 amino acids. The CDR3 DNA follows: TGCAGCGTTGCTTTAGGGGGGGCCCGGCGGGCCTACGAGCAGTACTTC. It is translated as CSVALGGARRAYEQYF.

This clonotype showed up just a few times. The chain recombines TRBV20-1 with TRBJ1-5, with 7 bases lining up with TRBD1. The germline V gene has CDR1 DFQATT and CDR2 SNEGSKA (reference sequence). There are 14 residues in the CDR3. Germline trimming cut 6 bases from V and 5 bases from J; bases unmatched to any gene: 10. CDR3 amino acids: CSAPSGGGHQPQHF. The CDR3 DNA sequence: TGCAGTGCCCCATCAGGGGGAGGTCATCAGCCCCAGCATTTT.

In this sample, this clonotype turned up a few times. V usage is TRBV7-2 and J usage is TRBJ1-2, with 8 bases that match TRBD1. Germline CDR1 SGHTA, CDR2 FQGNSA. The J segment lost 0 bases and the V segment lost 1 base, leaving 7 bases of the junction unmatched. There are 17 residues in the CDR3. The CDR3 DNA reads TGTGCCAGCAGCTTAGGACAGGGGATCTTCTCTAACTATGGCTACACCTTC. It translates to CASSLGQGIFSNYGYTF.

This clonotype was found a few times. The gene calls are TRBV7-8 and TRBJ1-5; D not certain. Trimming took off 4 bases at V and 3 bases at J, with 10 bases between the two ends. This CDR3 comprises 14 residues. Germline CDR1 reads SGHVS; CDR2 reads FQNEAQ. CDR3 DNA sequence: TGTGCCAGCAGCTACTGGGAGGACAATCAGCCCCAGCATTTT. Amino acids: CASSYWEDNQPQHF.